This T cell receptor (beta chain) was documented in a study of T cells in narcolepsy. This CDR3 region has 18 residues. Method: immunoSEQ multiplex PCR; TCRdb's copy keeps in-frame clones and lacks some. Among roughly 23,000 clones listed, 80% to 85% were seen once. This clone was detected only once. The V and J genes are TRBV21-1 and TRBJ1-6; the table's D call TRBD1 went unverified against the DNA. TRBV21-1 has pseudogene status. This receptor was identified in a human donor in good health. The sample comprised memory (CD45RA-) CD4+ T cells from blood. CDR3 in amino acids: CASSKGFPGTANNSPLHF. As DNA, the CDR3 is TGTGCCAGCAGCAAAGGCTTCCCCGGGACAGCAAATAATTCACCCCTCCACTTT.